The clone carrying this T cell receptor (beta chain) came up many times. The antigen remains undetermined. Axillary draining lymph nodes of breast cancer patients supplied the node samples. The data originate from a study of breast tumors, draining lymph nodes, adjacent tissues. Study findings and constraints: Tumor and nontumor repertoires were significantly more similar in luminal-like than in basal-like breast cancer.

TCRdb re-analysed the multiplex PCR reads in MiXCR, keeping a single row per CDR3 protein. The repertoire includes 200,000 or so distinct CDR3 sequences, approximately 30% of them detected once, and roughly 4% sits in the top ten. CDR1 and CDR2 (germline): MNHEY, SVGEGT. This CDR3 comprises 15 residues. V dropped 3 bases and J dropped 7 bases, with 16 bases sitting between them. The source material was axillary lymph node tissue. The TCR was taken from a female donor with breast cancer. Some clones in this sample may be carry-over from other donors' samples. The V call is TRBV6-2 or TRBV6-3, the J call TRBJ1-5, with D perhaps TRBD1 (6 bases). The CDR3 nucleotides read TGTGCCAGCAGTTATCTGGCGGGGGGCCGACAGCCCCAGCATTTT. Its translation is CASSYLAGGRQPQHF.